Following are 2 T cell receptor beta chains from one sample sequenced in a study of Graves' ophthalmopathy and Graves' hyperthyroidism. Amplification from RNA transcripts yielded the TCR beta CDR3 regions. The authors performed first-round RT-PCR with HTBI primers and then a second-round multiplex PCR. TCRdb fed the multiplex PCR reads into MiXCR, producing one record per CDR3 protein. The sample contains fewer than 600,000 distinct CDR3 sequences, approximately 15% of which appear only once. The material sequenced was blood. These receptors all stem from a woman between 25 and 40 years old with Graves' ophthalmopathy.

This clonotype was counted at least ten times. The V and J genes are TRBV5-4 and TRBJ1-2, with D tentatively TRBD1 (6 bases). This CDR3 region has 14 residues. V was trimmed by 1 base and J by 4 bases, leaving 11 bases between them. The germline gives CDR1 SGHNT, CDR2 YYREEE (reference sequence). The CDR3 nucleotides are TGTGCCAGCAGCTTGCAGGGGCCGACCTATGGCTACACCTTC. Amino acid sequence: CASSLQGPTYGYTF.

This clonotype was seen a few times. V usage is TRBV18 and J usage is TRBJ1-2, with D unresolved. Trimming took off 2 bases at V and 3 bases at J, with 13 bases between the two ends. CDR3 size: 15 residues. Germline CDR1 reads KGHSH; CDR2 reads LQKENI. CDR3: CASSPRASGDYGYTF. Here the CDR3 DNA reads TGTGCCAGCTCACCAAGGGCCTCCGGAGACTATGGCTACACCTTC.